This T cell receptor beta chain was captured by sequencing in a study of cytomegalovirus exposure and HLA in healthy donors. Study-level findings and limits: CMV serostatus was the only recorded immune exposure for donors. TCR beta chain V- and J-gene trimming was linked, in a later analysis, to a missense variant in DCLRE1C.

PCR primers comprised 60 Vbeta and 13 Jbeta primers. TCRdb's copy holds only in-frame clones and misses some; the assay was immunoSEQ multiplex PCR. The data hold about 120,000 clones, with about 8.6% observed a single time. V was cut by 3 bases and J by 8 bases, with 11 bases left in between. The germline gives CDR1 SGHTA, CDR2 FQGNSA. The CDR3 spans 13 residues. Participants comprised healthy donors of bone marrow. Comment on this clone: The antigen is undetermined.

The sequence came from a woman between 35 and 50 years old in good health and CMV-seropositive. The genes are TRBV7-2 and TRBJ2-4, with D tentatively TRBD1 (5 bases). Source material: PBMCs. The CDR3 nucleotides read TGTGCCAGCAGCTTTTCAGGGCAAGACATTCAGTACTTC. Translating gives CASSFSGQDIQYF.